The 14 T cell receptor beta chains presented below share a single source sample, sequenced in a study of regulatory T cells in long-lasting Graves disease. HTBI primers from iRepertoire and Arm-PCR of CDR3 regions yielded the TCR beta libraries. TCRdb called the multiplex PCR reads again in MiXCR, with one record for every CDR3 protein. The table has under 800,000 distinct CDR3 sequences, under 20% seen once. As for time point: newly diagnosed GD, antithyroid drugs for less than 3 months. RNA isolated from PBMCs was used to make the TCR library. The data were also submitted as part of a second study, on T cells in Graves' hyperthyroidism and ophthalmopathy.

The specimen comprised peripheral blood mononuclear cells (PBMCs), sampled at new diagnosis, from a patient treated with antithyroid drugs. These TCRs come from a woman aged 25-40 years with Graves disease.

The V and J genes are TRBV28 and TRBJ1-3; 7 bases are shared with TRBD1. CDR3 length: 15 amino acids. CDR1 is MDHEN, CDR2 SYDVKM, per germline. V was clipped by 2 bases and J by 3 bases; unmatched bases: 4. The CDR3: CASSLGGGGGNTIYF. Written as DNA, the CDR3 is TGTGCCAGCAGTTTAGGAGGGGGCGGTGGAAACACCATATATTTT.

This chain links TRBV5-4 with TRBJ1-1; 7 positions agree with TRBD1. The junction had 5 bases not matched to a gene; V was cut back by 4 bases and J by 2 bases. In germline, CDR1 is SGHNT, CDR2 YYREEE (reference sequence). This CDR3 spans 14 amino acids. CDR3: CASSPTGINTEAFF. In DNA form, the CDR3 reads TGTGCCAGCAGCCCGACAGGGATTAACACTGAAGCTTTCTTT.

The CDR3 coding sequence is TGTGCCAGCAGCTTACAAGGCCCGGGGGTTGGCTACACCTTC. It yields the protein CASSLQGPGVGYTF. V usage is TRBV7-9 and J usage is TRBJ1-2; D might be TRBD1 (5 bases). There are 14 residues in the CDR3. The V end lost 2 bases, the J end lost 7 bases, and 14 bases lay between the germline ends. Per germline, CDR1 SEHNR and CDR2 FQNEAQ (reference sequence). Full variable domain (rest looked up from reference TRBV7-9 and TRBJ1-2): DTGVSQNPRHKITKRGQNVTFRCDPISEHNRLYWYRQTLGQGPEFLTYFQNEAQLEKSRLLSDRFSAERPKGSFSTLEIQRTEQGDSAMYLCASSLQGPGVGYTFGSGTRLTVV.

Ten or more counts support this clonotype. The V call is TRBV5-1, the J call TRBJ1-5; D possibly corresponds to TRBD1 (5 bases). The germline V and J ends were trimmed by 0 bases and 0 bases, with 7 bases remaining between them. The CDR3 is made up of 15 amino acids. Germline V gives CDR1 SGHRS, CDR2 YFSETQ. The CDR3 here is CASSLAGDSNQPQHF. CDR3 coding DNA: TGCGCCAGCAGCTTGGCGGGGGATAGCAATCAGCCCCAGCATTTT. Together with reference TRBV5-1 and TRBJ1-5, the CDR3 gives the full variable domain: KAGVTQTPRYLIKTRGQQVTLSCSPISGHRSVSWYQQTPGQGLQFLFEYFSETQRNKGNFPGRFSGRQFSNSRSEMNVSTLELGDSALYLCASSLAGDSNQPQHFGDGTRLSIL.

This clonotype was seen at least ten times. V is TRBV15 and J is TRBJ2-1; TRBD1 might be the D (6 bases). CDR3 length: 16 residues. V dropped 1 base and J dropped 5 bases, with 15 bases sitting between them. Germline V gene sequence: CDR1 LNHNV, CDR2 YYDKDF (reference sequence). This CDR3 reads CATSRGGGTPHNEQFF. CDR3 nucleotides: TGTGCCACCAGCAGAGGGGGTGGGACACCTCACAATGAGCAGTTCTTC.

This rearrangement joins TRBV7-8 to TRBJ1-1; D possibly corresponds to TRBD1 (6 bases). CDR1 and CDR2 from the germline V gene are SGHVS and FQNEAQ. This CDR3 is built from 17 residues. V lost 1 base to trimming and J lost 1 base, with 16 bases between them. Here the CDR3 reads CASSLGYGGRTNTEAFF. CDR3 bases: TGTGCCAGCAGCTTAGGTTACGGGGGGCGCACGAACACTGAAGCTTTCTTT.

V gene TRBV6-2 or TRBV6-3 combines with J gene TRBJ2-7; 12 bases line up with TRBD2. This CDR3 has 15 amino acids. Germline V lookup: CDR1 MNHEY, CDR2 SVGEGT. V was pared by 6 bases and J by 1 base, with 4 bases of the junction left unmatched. DNA for the CDR3: TGTGCCAGCAGGGGGACTAGCGGGCTTTCCTACGAGCAGTACTTC. It yields the protein CASRGTSGLSYEQYF.

This clonotype was seen many times. The V gene is TRBV5-4, the J gene TRBJ2-5; 13 bases map to TRBD2. With V trimmed by 5 bases and J by 2 bases, 3 bases remained unmatched. The CDR3 has 15 residues. CDR1 and CDR2 from the germline V gene are SGHNT and YYREEE (reference sequence). The CDR3 DNA sequence: TGTGCCAGCAGTGGGACTAGCGGGATACAAGAGACCCAGTACTTC. Protein: CASSGTSGIQETQYF.

This clonotype was detected many times. The J gene is TRBJ2-7, the V gene TRBV7-8; D is unclear. The CDR3 has 11 amino acids. Looked up from germline, CDR1 is SGHVS and CDR2 is FQNEAQ. The V end lost 7 bases, the J end lost 5 bases, and 9 bases lay between the germline ends. The CDR3 loop is CASTLWDEQYF. The CDR3 nucleotides are TGTGCCAGCACCCTCTGGGACGAGCAGTACTTC. Complete variable domain (other parts from reference TRBV7-8 and TRBJ2-7): GAGVSQSPRYKVAKRGQDVALRCDPISGHVSLFWYQQALGQGPEFLTYFQNEAQLDKSGLPSDRFFAERPEGSVSTLKIQRTQQEDSAVYLCASTLWDEQYFGPGTRLTVT.

The chain combines TRBV15 with TRBJ1-6, with D perhaps TRBD1 (6 bases). The germline gives CDR1 LNHNV, CDR2 YYDKDF (reference sequence). V was shortened by 0 bases and J by 7 bases, with 13 bases between the two germline ends. The CDR3 is made up of 16 amino acids. In DNA, the CDR3 is TGTGCCACCAGCAGAGATCTGGGGGCGCGGAATTCACCCCTCCACTTT. Protein product: CATSRDLGARNSPLHF.

The genes are TRBV27 and TRBJ2-2; 8 nucleotides align to TRBD1. Germline loops: CDR1 MNHEY, CDR2 SMNVEV (reference sequence). J was trimmed by 3 bases and V by 3 bases; bases with no gene match: 3. The CDR3 spans 15 residues. The DNA for the CDR3 is TGTGCCAGCAGTTTGGGACAGGTGGACACCGGGGAGCTGTTTTTT. Its translation is CASSLGQVDTGELFF.

This clonotype showed up many times. The chain uses TRBV24-1 and TRBJ2-1, with 8 bases that match TRBD2. The junction had 12 bases not matched to a gene; V was cut back by 5 bases and J by 4 bases. CDR1 KGHDR and CDR2 SFDVKD come from the germline V gene. CDR3 length: 17 amino acids. CDR3 residues: CATSVPAASGGYNEQFF. The DNA for the CDR3 is TGTGCCACCAGTGTCCCCGCGGCGAGCGGGGGATACAATGAGCAGTTCTTC.

This clonotype was recorded at least ten times. This chain joins TRBV12-3 or TRBV12-4 and TRBJ2-1; perhaps D is TRBD1 or TRBD2 (5 bases each). Between the trimmed V and J ends, which lost 3 bases and 7 bases, there was a span of 19 bases. This CDR3 comprises 16 residues. CDR3 loop: CASSFDPGPRGNEQFF. As DNA, the CDR3 is TGTGCCAGCAGTTTCGACCCGGGACCGAGGGGAAATGAGCAGTTCTTC.

CDR3 in DNA: TGTGCCAGCAGCTCTCAGGGGATAGGCTATGGCTACACCTTC. Protein sequence: CASSSQGIGYGYTF. The V and J genes are TRBV7-8 and TRBJ1-2; perhaps TRBD1 as D (6 bases). The CDR3 contains 14 residues. Germline CDR1 reads SGHVS; CDR2 reads FQNEAQ. The V end lost 4 bases, the J end lost 4 bases, and 13 bases lay between the germline ends.